This T cell receptor beta chain was captured in a study of blood T cell repertoires in COVID-19. In the study overall: Samples of COVID-19 (acute and convalescent) were obtained from the United States, Italy and Spain. T cells, B-cell-depleted T cells, or PBMCs provided the cDNA or gDNA that served as material.

The CDR3 is made up of 15 amino acids. The V gene end was trimmed by 4 bases and the J gene end by 3 bases; junction bases not matched to a gene: 7. Germline assignment: CDR1 MNHEY and CDR2 SVGAGI. Authors' methods: Scientists estimated how many nucleated cells there were by amplifying reference gene primers. Clones were read by immunoSEQ multiplex PCR, and TCRdb kept only the in-frame ones, dropping some. The DNA gave D and trimming, while V, J and clone size come from that table. In the table there are 300,000 to 400,000 clones, roughly 86% of which are singletons. The sample was peripheral blood. The receptor comes from a woman in her sixties or seventies with COVID-19, enrolled during active disease. This chain connects TRBV6-5 to TRBJ2-7; 9 bases are shared with TRBD1. CDR3 nucleotides: TGTGCCAGCAGTTTCAAGGACAGGGGCCTCTACGAGCAGTACTTC. The encoded protein is CASSFKDRGLYEQYF.